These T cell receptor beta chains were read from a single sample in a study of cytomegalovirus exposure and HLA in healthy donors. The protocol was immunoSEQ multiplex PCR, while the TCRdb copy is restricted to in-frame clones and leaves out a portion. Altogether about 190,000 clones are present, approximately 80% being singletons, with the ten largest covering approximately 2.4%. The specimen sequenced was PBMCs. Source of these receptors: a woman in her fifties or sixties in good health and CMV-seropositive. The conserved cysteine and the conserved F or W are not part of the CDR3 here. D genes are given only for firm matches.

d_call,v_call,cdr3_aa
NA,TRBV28,ASSGRDTGSTDTQY
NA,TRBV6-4,ARPERELDGANVLT
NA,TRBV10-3,AISDRTVSTDTQY
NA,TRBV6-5,ASSYGFQGNYGYT
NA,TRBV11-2,ASSSESAPRETQY
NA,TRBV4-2,ASSQDERVYYEQY
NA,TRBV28,ASRESSFTYEQY
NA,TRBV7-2,ASSFTSTQTQY
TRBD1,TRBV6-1,ASIGIRDRVDGYT
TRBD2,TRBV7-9,ASSSGGTQY
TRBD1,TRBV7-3,ASSPRQGANYEQY
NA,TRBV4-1,ASNRGVPRADTQY
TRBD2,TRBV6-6,ASSTGLAGEETQY
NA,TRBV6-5,ASRGGPSNTGELF
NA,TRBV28,ASSPSGGLANEKLF
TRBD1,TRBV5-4,ASSLAGQGAGTEAF
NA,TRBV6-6,ASSYSRQSSYNEQF
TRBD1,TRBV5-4,ASGDRGRDTEAF
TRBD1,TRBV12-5,ASGLGTGSGYT
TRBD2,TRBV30,AWSVLRGSGGQETQY
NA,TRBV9,ASSVDSYGYT
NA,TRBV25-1,ASSWGGSQPQH
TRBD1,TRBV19,ASTTTGGWQPQH
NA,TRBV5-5,ASSLVSTVNTEAF
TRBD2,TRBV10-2,ASSLASGGYEQY
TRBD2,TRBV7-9,ASTWEGPHRSYEQY
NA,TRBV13,ASSFRQEAF
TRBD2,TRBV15,ATSRDGGGRAYEQY
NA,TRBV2,ASIMDRSTNEKLF
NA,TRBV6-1,ASTQGSYSNQPQH
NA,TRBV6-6,ASSGRQDTYEQY
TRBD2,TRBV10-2,ASSDSGSLRDTQY
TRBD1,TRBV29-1,SVITGTGGNGQY
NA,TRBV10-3,AISPGSGEKLF
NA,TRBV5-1,ASKGASSTDTQY
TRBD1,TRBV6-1,ASREGAATEAF
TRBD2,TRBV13,ASSSGLPETQY
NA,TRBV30,AWSVGAGAGNSPLH
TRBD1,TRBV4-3,ASSQEAGGSTDTQY
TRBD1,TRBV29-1,SVDGLGTGGQETQY
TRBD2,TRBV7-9,ASGAGDGANVLT
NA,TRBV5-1,ASSQGSSYTGELF